This TCR beta chain originates from a study of cytomegalovirus exposure and HLA in healthy donors. Study findings and constraints: Cytomegalovirus status, reportedly, was diagnosed with high specificity and sensitivity by the classifier. CMV serostatus stood as the only immune exposure information on hand.

This CDR3 has 18 residues. CDR1 is LNHDA and CDR2 is SQIVND in the germline V gene (reference sequence). Trimming removed 1 base from V and 0 bases from J, with 18 bases in between. A multiplex PCR was run with 60 Vbeta primers and 13 Jbeta primers. Only in-frame clones appear in the TCRdb table, and some are missing; sequencing was by immunoSEQ multiplex PCR. The data hold roughly 120,000 clones, with around three quarters observed a single time. Turning to this clone: Its antigen remains unidentified.

This sequence was found in a woman aged 55-70 years in good health and CMV-seropositive. Sequenced: PBMCs. The chain joins TRBV19 to TRBJ1-1, with D perhaps matching TRBD1 (5 bases). The DNA for the CDR3 is TGTGCCAGTAGTATAGGGGGGTCTGCGGGGATCATGAACACTGAAGCTTTCTTT. Amino acid sequence: CASSIGGSAGIMNTEAFF.